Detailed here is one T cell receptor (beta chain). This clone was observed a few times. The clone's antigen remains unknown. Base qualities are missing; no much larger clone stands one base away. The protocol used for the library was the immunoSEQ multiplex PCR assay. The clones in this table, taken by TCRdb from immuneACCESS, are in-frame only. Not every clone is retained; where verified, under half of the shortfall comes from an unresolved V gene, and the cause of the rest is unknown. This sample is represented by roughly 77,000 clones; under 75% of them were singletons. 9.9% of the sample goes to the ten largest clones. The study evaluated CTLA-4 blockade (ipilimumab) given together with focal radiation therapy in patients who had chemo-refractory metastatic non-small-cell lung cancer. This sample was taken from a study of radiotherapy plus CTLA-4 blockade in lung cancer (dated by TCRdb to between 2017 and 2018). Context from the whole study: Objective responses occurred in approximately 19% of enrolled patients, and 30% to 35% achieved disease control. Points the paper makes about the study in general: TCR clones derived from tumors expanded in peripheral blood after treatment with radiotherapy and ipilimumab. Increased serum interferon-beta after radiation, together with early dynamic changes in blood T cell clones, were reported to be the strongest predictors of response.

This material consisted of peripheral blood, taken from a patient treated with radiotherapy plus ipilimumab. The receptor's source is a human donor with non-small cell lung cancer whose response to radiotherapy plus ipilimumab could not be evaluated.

The CDR3 here reads CASSIGLAVYEQYF. Here is the DNA: TGTGCCAGTAGTATCGGACTAGCGGTCTACGAGCAGTACTTC. The rearrangement combines TRBV19 with TRBJ2-7, with 10 junctional bases fitting TRBD2. Trimmed from V: 3 bases; trimmed from J: 3 bases; junction bases lacking a gene match: 2. The germline V gene (reference sequence) provides CDR1 LNHDA and CDR2 SQIVND. The CDR3 starts with the cysteine, ends with the phenylalanine, and has 14 residues. Only CDR3 DNA is held: 42 bases, read in frame from base 1.